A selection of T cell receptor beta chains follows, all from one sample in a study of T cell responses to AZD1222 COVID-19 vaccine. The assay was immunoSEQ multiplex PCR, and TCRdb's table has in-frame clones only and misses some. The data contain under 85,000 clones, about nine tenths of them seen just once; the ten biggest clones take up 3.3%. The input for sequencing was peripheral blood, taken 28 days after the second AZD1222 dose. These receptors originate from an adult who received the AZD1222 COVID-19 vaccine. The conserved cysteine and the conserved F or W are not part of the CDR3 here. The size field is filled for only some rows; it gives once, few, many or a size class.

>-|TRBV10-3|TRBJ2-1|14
AIRSPSSGSSNEQF
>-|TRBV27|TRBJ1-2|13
ASSLRTQGLDGYT
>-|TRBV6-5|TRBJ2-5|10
ASSGGGETQY
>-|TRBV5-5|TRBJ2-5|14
ASSVLTSGSQETQY
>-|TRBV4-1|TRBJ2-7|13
ASSQDRVAHYEQY
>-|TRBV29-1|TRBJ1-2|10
SVDRQSGGYT
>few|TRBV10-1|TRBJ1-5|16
ASGDLRQGVGSNQPQH
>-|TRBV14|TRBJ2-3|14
ASSRLPGDHTDTQY
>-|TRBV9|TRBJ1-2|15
ASSVGASRGSNYGYT
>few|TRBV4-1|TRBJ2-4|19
ASSQEMLAGGWTLAKNIQY
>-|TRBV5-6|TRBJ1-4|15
ASSHHTVRARDEKLF